This passage covers 27 T cell receptor beta chains from one sample sequenced in a study of identical twins (dated by TCRdb to 2016 to 2017). The library was obtained by 5' RACE. These reads were obtained on an Illumina HiSeq 2000. TCRdb reanalyzed the raw reads on its own, using fastp at Q25 for trimming and MiXCR for clone calling, and kept in-frame beta chains. Rows with a matching CDR3 protein are joined into one entry that keeps the most common DNA and genes. A total of fewer than 650,000 distinct CDR3 sequences appear in this sample, more than 9% of them only once. The ten largest clones represent approximately 3% of the sample. These data were also filed under a second study, of yellow fever vaccine responses in identical twins.

The sequenced sample consisted of PBMCs. The receptor set was obtained from a young woman in good health.

This clonotype has more than one count but fewer than ten. The genes are TRBV28 and TRBJ2-5, with D perhaps TRBD1 or TRBD2 (6 bases each). The V and J ends lost 6 bases and 5 bases respectively, with 10 bases between them. The germline V gene has CDR1 MDHEN and CDR2 SYDVKM. This CDR3 comprises 12 residues. CDR3 loop: CASSNGGETQYF. In DNA, the CDR3 is TGTGCCAGCAGCAACGGGGGCGAGACCCAGTACTTC.

The chain carries TRBV2 and TRBJ2-1; TRBD2 matches at 7 bases. The CDR3 loop spans 14 amino acids. V trimming: 3 bases; J trimming: 8 bases; junction bases outside the gene matches: 7. Germline CDR1 SNHLY, CDR2 FYNNEI. CDR3 in amino acids: CASSDRTRFHEQFF. The CDR3 coding sequence is TGTGCCAGCAGTGATAGGACTAGGTTTCATGAGCAGTTCTTC.

The rearrangement joins TRBV7-2 to TRBJ2-1, with D maybe TRBD2 (6 bases). Trimming pared 1 base from V and 0 bases from J, leaving 10 bases between. The CDR3 runs 16 residues. Germline lookup yields CDR1 SGHTA and CDR2 FQGNSA. The CDR3, as DNA: TGTGCCAGCAGCTTAGTACTAGCCCTCTCCTACAATGAGCAGTTCTTC. Protein product: CASSLVLALSYNEQFF.

The chain employs TRBV4-3 and TRBJ2-3; the D call may be TRBD1 or TRBD2 (6 bases each). Germline V gene lookup returns CDR1 LGHNA and CDR2 YSLEER. This CDR3 region has 15 residues. Trimming pared 2 bases from V and 6 bases from J, leaving 15 bases between. The CDR3, as DNA: TGCGCCAGCAGCCAATTCGGGGGCTGGGAGGATACGCAGTATTTT. This gives the protein CASSQFGGWEDTQYF.

This clonotype was observed many times. The chain couples TRBV7-6 to TRBJ1-6; weak D call: TRBD1 (5 bases). CDR3 size: 14 residues. CDR1 and CDR2 (germline): SGHVS, FNYEAQ. The germline V and J ends were trimmed by 2 bases and 7 bases, with 9 bases remaining between them. CDR3 nucleotide sequence: TGTGCCAGCAGCTTATTCAGGGACAATTCACCCCTCCACTTT. Translating it yields CASSLFRDNSPLHF.

This clonotype occurred many times. The V call is TRBV7-2, the J call TRBJ2-7, with D hard to call. This CDR3 has 15 amino acids. The ends were cut back, 0 bases at V and 0 bases at J, with 9 bases in the middle. CDR1 SGHTA and CDR2 FQGNSA come from the germline V gene. This CDR3 reads CASSLAFGNSYEQYF. Written as DNA, the CDR3 is TGTGCCAGCAGCTTAGCGTTTGGCAACTCCTACGAGCAGTACTTC.

This clonotype was seen a few times. The rearrangement uses TRBV20-1 and TRBJ2-5; D unresolved. The CDR3 covers 15 residues. Germline CDR1 DFQATT, CDR2 SNEGSKA (reference sequence). Deletions cut 1 base from V and 4 bases from J, with 16 bases between. In nucleotides, the CDR3 is TGCAGTGCTAGAGCTCCGGTGGGCCCCTTAGAGACCCAGTACTTC. This gives the protein CSARAPVGPLETQYF.

The chain is built from TRBV12-3 or TRBV12-4 and TRBJ1-1, with 7 bases fitting TRBD1. There are 15 residues in the CDR3. V lost 2 bases, J lost 3 bases, and 6 bases stayed unmatched. In DNA form, the CDR3 reads TGTGCCAGCAGTTTACGGGACAGCGGGGACACTGAAGCTTTCTTT. Translated, it gives CASSLRDSGDTEAFF.

CDR3 nucleotide sequence: TGTGCCAGCAGCTTTTCATTTTCAGGCGCAGCTTTCTTT. It codes for CASSFSFSGAAFF. The chain recombines TRBV7-6 with TRBJ1-1; D is uncertain. There are 13 residues in the CDR3. Trimming shortened V by 3 bases and J by 10 bases, and 15 bases separated the two germline ends. In germline, CDR1 is SGHVS, CDR2 FNYEAQ.

The chain is built from TRBV7-3 and TRBJ2-1; 9 bases are a match to TRBD1. The V segment lost 1 base and the J segment 5 bases; nucleotides outside the gene matches: 15. CDR3 length: 19 residues. Germline V gene sequence: CDR1 SGHTA, CDR2 FQGTGA. DNA of the CDR3: TGTGCCAGCAGCTTAAGGAGGAGGACAGGGGCCGCCGGGAACAATGAGCAGTTCTTC. Encoded protein: CASSLRRRTGAAGNNEQFF.

This chain uses TRBV7-9 with TRBJ2-7; D is possibly TRBD2 (5 bases). This CDR3 comprises 14 residues. Trimming pared 7 bases from V and 1 base from J, leaving 14 bases between. CDR1 SEHNR and CDR2 FQNEAQ come from the germline V gene (reference sequence). The CDR3 is CASTHRGGSYEQYF. The CDR3 DNA follows: TGTGCCAGCACCCATAGAGGAGGTTCCTACGAGCAGTACTTC.

The V call is TRBV5-1, the J call TRBJ2-2, with 9 bases lining up with TRBD2. V gave up 3 bases and J gave up 0 bases; unmatched junction bases: 9. Germline-derived CDR1 and CDR2 are SGHRS and YFSETQ. The CDR3 has 18 amino acids. CDR3 in DNA: TGCGCCAGCAGCTCCACAGGTCTAGCGGGGTCGAACACCGGGGAGCTGTTTTTT. The encoded protein is CASSSTGLAGSNTGELFF.

The rearrangement joins TRBV2 to TRBJ2-1; TRBD2 might be the D (6 bases). The germline V gene encodes CDR1 SNHLY and CDR2 FYNNEI. The CDR3 is made up of 15 amino acids. The V and J ends lost 7 bases and 2 bases respectively, with 15 bases between them. CDR3 loop: CASTQEGLAYNEQFF. The CDR3 region has the DNA TGTGCCAGCACCCAGGAGGGGTTGGCCTACAATGAGCAGTTCTTC. Filled out from reference TRBV2 and TRBJ2-1, the complete variable domain reads EPEVTQTPSHQVTQMGQEVILRCVPISNHLYFYWYRQILGQKVEFLVSFYNNEISEKSEIFDDQFSVERPDGSNFTLKIRSTKLEDSAMYFCASTQEGLAYNEQFFGPGTRLTVL.

This clonotype has at least ten counts. The chain uses TRBV5-1 and TRBJ2-2; possibly TRBD2 for D (6 bases). Trimming pared 5 bases from V and 0 bases from J, leaving 11 bases between. Germline V CDR1 and CDR2: SGHRS, YFSETQ. The CDR3 contains 15 residues. CDR3 DNA: TGCGCCAGCAGTTACGGGGGTTCGAACACCGGGGAGCTGTTTTTT. This translates into CASSYGGSNTGELFF.

The sample holds many counts of this clonotype. The gene calls are TRBV20-1 and TRBJ1-2, with D possibly matching TRBD1 (5 bases). CDR1 and CDR2 (germline): DFQATT, SNEGSKA (reference sequence). The CDR3 length is 15 residues. Trimming stripped 0 bases from V and 4 bases from J, with 15 bases between. CDR3: CSARDPARVGYGYTF. CDR3 nucleotides: TGCAGTGCTAGAGATCCGGCCAGGGTAGGCTATGGCTACACCTTC.

The chain employs TRBV7-9 and TRBJ2-2, with a possible D match to TRBD1 (6 bases). CDR3 length: 15 amino acids. The ends were cut back, 2 bases at V and 3 bases at J, with 10 bases in the middle. Germline V gene sequence: CDR1 SEHNR, CDR2 FQNEAQ (reference sequence). This CDR3 is CASSLQPGDTGELFF. CDR3 sequence (DNA): TGTGCCAGCAGCTTACAACCAGGGGACACCGGGGAGCTGTTTTTT. The full variable domain, in which reference TRBV7-9 and TRBJ2-2 provide the parts outside the CDR3, is DTGVSQNPRHKITKRGQNVTFRCDPISEHNRLYWYRQTLGQGPEFLTYFQNEAQLEKSRLLSDRFSAERPKGSFSTLEIQRTEQGDSAMYLCASSLQPGDTGELFFGEGSRLTVL.

The chain has TRBV15 and TRBJ2-1; either TRBD1 or TRBD2 may fit D (7 bases each). V was clipped by 0 bases and J by 5 bases, with 14 bases between them. This CDR3 comprises 16 residues. CDR1 LNHNV and CDR2 YYDKDF come from the germline V gene (reference sequence). The CDR3 DNA follows: TGTGCCACCAGCAGAGACGCAGGGGGGGTTCACAATGAGCAGTTCTTC. It specifies CATSRDAGGVHNEQFF.

This clonotype appeared a few times. V is TRBV6-1 and J is TRBJ2-7; 7 bases map to TRBD2. V lost 7 bases to trimming and J lost 2 bases; unmatched junction nucleotides: 8. The CDR3 runs to 14 residues. Germline V gives CDR1 MNHNS, CDR2 SASEGT. The CDR3 coding sequence is TGTGCCAGCAACCCGGGGGGATCAACCTACGAGCAGTACTTC. Its translation is CASNPGGSTYEQYF.

The V gene is TRBV4-1, the J gene TRBJ2-5, with 7 bases lining up with TRBD1. The V gene end was trimmed by 3 bases and the J gene end by 5 bases; junction bases not matched to a gene: 6. The CDR3 length is 14 residues. Germline V gene sequence: CDR1 MGHRA, CDR2 YSYEKL. The CDR3: CASSQGTDSETQYF. CDR3 nucleotide sequence: TGCGCCAGCAGCCAGGGGACAGATAGCGAGACCCAGTACTTC.

This clonotype was counted many times. The chain joins TRBV21-1 to TRBJ2-1; no check of the table's D call, TRBD2, against the DNA was made. TRBV21-1 is annotated as a pseudogene. The CDR3 length is 15 residues. The chain's CDR3 is CASSQMEREINEQFF. For the CDR3, the DNA is TGTGCCAGCAGCCAAATGGAGCGGGAGATAAATGAGCAGTTCTTC.

Remarks on this clonotype: This may come from a read error, since a much larger clone is one base off. The CDR3 sequence is CTSSQDLTAQETQYF. The CDR3 region has the DNA TGTACCAGCAGCCAAGATCTAACAGCACAAGAGACCCAGTACTTC. V and J are TRBV3-1 and TRBJ2-5; no clear D gene. This CDR3 spans 15 amino acids. Looked up from germline, CDR1 is LGHDT and CDR2 is YNNKEL (reference sequence).

The chain recombines TRBV30 with TRBJ2-1, with D uncertain. The CDR3 spans 12 residues. Trimming shortened V by 0 bases and J by 5 bases, and 5 bases separated the two germline ends. Germline V gene sequence: CDR1 GTSNPN, CDR2 SVGIG (reference sequence). This CDR3 reads CAWSVRDNEQFF. The DNA of the CDR3 is TGTGCCTGGAGTGTTAGGGACAATGAGCAGTTCTTC.

The chain links TRBV11-2 to TRBJ2-2, with TRBD2 as a possible D gene (5 bases). Trimming removed 4 bases from V and 1 base from J, with 16 bases in between. Germline V lookup: CDR1 SGHAT, CDR2 FQNNGV. This CDR3 is 17 amino acids long. The chain's CDR3 is CASSSTPRRGNTGELFF. The CDR3 bases are TGTGCCAGCAGCTCAACCCCCCGCCGGGGGAACACCGGGGAGCTGTTTTTT.

The chain joins TRBV20-1 to TRBJ2-1; D is ambiguous. The V end lost 4 bases, the J end lost 4 bases, and 11 bases lay between the germline ends. CDR3 length: 13 amino acids. Germline assignment: CDR1 DFQATT and CDR2 SNEGSKA (reference sequence). CDR3 amino acids: CSAIPRGYNEQFF. The CDR3 nucleotides are TGCAGTGCTATACCTCGCGGATACAATGAGCAGTTCTTC.

This clonotype has ten or more counts. The chain is built from TRBV28 and TRBJ2-3, with D possibly being TRBD1 (6 bases). CDR3 length: 14 residues. Trimming took off 5 bases at V and 0 bases at J, with 9 bases between the two ends. The V gene's germline CDR1 is MDHEN and CDR2 SYDVKM. The DNA of the CDR3 is TGTGCCAGCAGTCCGGACAGTAGCACAGATACGCAGTATTTT. This encodes CASSPDSSTDTQYF.

There are many counts of this clonotype. The chain recombines TRBV20-1 with TRBJ2-1; 7 nucleotides match TRBD2. This CDR3 is 11 amino acids long. Trimming took 4 bases from V and 15 from J; bases not matched to a gene: 9. The germline V gene has CDR1 DFQATT and CDR2 SNEGSKA (reference sequence). The CDR3 DNA sequence: TGCAGTGCTAACAGCCTCGGACTAGTGTTCTTC. It translates to CSANSLGLVFF.

The rearrangement joins TRBV28 to TRBJ2-1; 7 bases fit TRBD2. The trim removed 5 bases at V and 6 bases at J, leaving 10 bases unmatched. CDR1 is MDHEN and CDR2 is SYDVKM in the germline V gene. The CDR3 extends over 15 amino acids. The CDR3 DNA sequence: TGTGCCAGCAGTCCGCCTTTTGCGGGAGCCAATGAGCAGTTCTTC. It yields the protein CASSPPFAGANEQFF.